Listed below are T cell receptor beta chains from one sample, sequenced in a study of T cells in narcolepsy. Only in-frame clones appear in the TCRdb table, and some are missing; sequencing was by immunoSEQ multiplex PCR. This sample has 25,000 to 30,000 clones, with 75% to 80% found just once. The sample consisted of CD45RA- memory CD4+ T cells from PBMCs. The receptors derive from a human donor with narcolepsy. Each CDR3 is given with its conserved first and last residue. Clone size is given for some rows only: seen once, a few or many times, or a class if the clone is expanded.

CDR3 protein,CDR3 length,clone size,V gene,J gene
CASRGQSYTEAFF,13,-,TRBV7-9,TRBJ1-1
CASSDAGVHAVLNQPQHF,18,-,TRBV6-1,TRBJ1-5
CASSIWTGTTGNTIYF,16,few,TRBV19,TRBJ1-3
CASSRGLAGSYEQYF,15,-,TRBV6-1,TRBJ2-7
CASSGQRNNYGYTF,14,-,TRBV2,TRBJ1-2
CASSLAGQPQHF,12,-,TRBV7-6,TRBJ1-5
CASSLKLAGGGYEQYF,16,-,TRBV27,TRBJ2-7
CASSLDRGRDTQYF,14,-,TRBV5-1,TRBJ2-3
CSVAGGFGEKLFF,13,-,TRBV29-1,TRBJ1-4
CASSEQANQPQHF,13,-,TRBV6-5,TRBJ1-5
CASSRQGAHYGYTF,14,-,TRBV6-6,TRBJ1-2
CASSLGGQGAETQYF,15,-,TRBV7-9,TRBJ2-5
CSVEGGGNYGYTF,13,-,TRBV29-1,TRBJ1-2
CASSEFGTGGQPQHF,15,-,TRBV6-1,TRBJ1-5
CASSSGLAEDTQYF,14,-,TRBV7-3,TRBJ2-3
CASNHNSPLHF,11,-,TRBV6-1,TRBJ1-6
CASSLRDGGYTF,12,-,TRBV5-4,TRBJ1-2
CASRPPGGQNTEAFF,15,-,TRBV6-6,TRBJ1-1
CASSFDRTSGYNEQFF,16,once,TRBV18,TRBJ2-1
CASSERGGYRETQYF,15,-,TRBV6-1,TRBJ2-5
CASSLDPAGGMETQYF,16,-,TRBV5-1,TRBJ2-5
CASSLARDRVNYGYTF,16,-,TRBV5-1,TRBJ1-2
CASSLEPSYTF,11,medium-sized,TRBV7-9,TRBJ1-2
CASSLVGLAEFNEQFF,16,-,TRBV5-1,TRBJ2-1
CASSELGEGWSPLHF,15,-,TRBV2,TRBJ1-6
CASSNGILYGYTF,13,-,TRBV6-1,TRBJ1-2
CASGSTQLAGGQETQYF,17,-,TRBV12-5,TRBJ2-5
CASSPAGFKETQYF,14,once,TRBV18,TRBJ2-5
CASSLGLEGNEQFF,14,-,TRBV5-4,TRBJ2-1
CASPGQGRNNEQFF,14,-,TRBV6-1,TRBJ2-1
CAIRGGGGEKLFF,13,few,TRBV10-3,TRBJ1-4
CSAYDRGLTDTQYF,14,-,TRBV29-1,TRBJ2-3
CASIMTNRGSGELFF,15,-,TRBV19,TRBJ2-2
CASSLGGGEEETQYF,15,-,TRBV11-3,TRBJ2-5
CAWSDGLLSGNTIYF,15,few,TRBV30,TRBJ1-3
CASNVAGAQTYEQYF,15,-,TRBV6-5,-
CASSPGQRDSPLHF,14,-,TRBV9,TRBJ1-6
CASSHGTAIQETQYF,15,-,TRBV5-1,TRBJ2-5
CAIRQSSYNSPLHF,14,-,TRBV10-3,TRBJ1-6
CASSEYGTGVPTEAFF,16,once,TRBV6-1,TRBJ1-1
CASSPRTGWGSYEQYF,16,once,TRBV11-3,TRBJ2-7
CSVKGDGEKLFF,12,-,TRBV29-1,TRBJ1-4
CASSLALQGSPLHF,14,-,TRBV28,TRBJ1-6
CASSLNADTQYF,12,-,TRBV5-6,TRBJ2-3
CASSPKLAGKETQYF,15,-,TRBV6-6,TRBJ2-5
CASSPKDRTKSYEQYF,16,-,TRBV4-1,TRBJ2-7
CSARGGYTQYF,11,few,TRBV20-1,TRBJ2-3
CASSPNSEEAFF,12,-,TRBV5-1,TRBJ1-1
CASSAAGGFDTQYF,14,-,TRBV9,TRBJ2-3
CASSQVSVYNSPLHF,15,-,TRBV4-1,TRBJ1-6
CASSSETSGNTDTQYF,16,-,TRBV27,TRBJ2-3
CAWKDSYGYTF,11,few,TRBV30,TRBJ1-2
CATEKGGGEGNQPQHF,16,-,TRBV10-3,TRBJ1-5
CASSYLAQGESYGYTF,16,-,TRBV6-6,TRBJ1-2
CASSPALGGDTQYF,14,-,TRBV6-1,TRBJ2-3
CASGRGAGEKLFF,13,once,TRBV6-5,TRBJ1-4
CASSLRTGGAYEQYF,15,-,TRBV7-9,TRBJ2-7
CASSLTRVSTNEKLFF,16,-,TRBV7-3,TRBJ1-4
CASSSKTGATYGYTF,15,-,TRBV5-1,TRBJ1-2